Sequencing of this T cell receptor (beta chain) was carried out in a study of cytomegalovirus exposure and HLA in healthy donors. About the research overall: From about 200 million T cells, an earlier analysis saw roughly 110 million unique TCR beta sequences.

Vbeta (60) and Jbeta (13) primers were used in the PCR. Measured with immunoSEQ multiplex PCR; TCRdb has only the in-frame clones, and not every one. In the table there are roughly 100,000 clones, 81% of which are singletons. The CDR3 extends over 14 amino acids. The germline V gene encodes CDR1 SGHAT and CDR2 FQNNGV. Sequenced sample: PBMCs. The J gene is TRBJ2-5, the V gene TRBV11-2, with TRBD1 as a possible D gene (6 bases). The J call is uncertain, as TRBJ2-7 better fits the DNA end. The clonotype was recovered from a man between 40 and 49 years old in good health and CMV-seropositive. The CDR3 coding sequence is TGTGCCAGCAGCAAGGGGACAACCTCCTACGAGCAGTACTTC. Amino acid sequence: CASSKGTTSYEQYF.